This TCR beta chain emerged from a study of T cell responses to AZD1222 COVID-19 vaccine. Study results and limitations: Regions 160-218 and 743-854 dominated among vaccine-associated CD4 TCRs spanning spike. Of spike-specific TCRs, nearly half reportedly target regions left unmutated in variants. Only a handful of AZD1222 recipients, six or seven in all, had baseline seropositivity.

The method was immunoSEQ multiplex PCR; TCRdb's version includes in-frame clones alone and lacks a portion of them. The repertoire has about 110,000 clones, over 85% of them found once; the top ten carry approximately 3%. Trimming took 6 bases from V and 3 from J, leaving 18 bases between them. CDR3 length equals 15 residues. Germline values: CDR1 SGHVS, CDR2 FQNEAQ. As concerns this clone: Its specificity is not known.

The clonotype originates from an adult in good health. Sequenced here: peripheral blood, sampled on day 0 of MenACWY control vaccination. The chain carries TRBV7-8 and TRBJ2-7; TRBD1 is a possible D gene (6 bases). The CDR3 nucleotides are TGTGCCAGCAGGAGTTCCGCAGGGGCCCTCTACGAGCAGTACTTC. This translates into CASRSSAGALYEQYF.